Listed here are 23 T cell receptor beta chains from one sample, sequenced in a study of CD8+CD57+ T cells in acquired aplastic anemia. TCR beta VDJ and CDR3 profiles were obtained from a genomic DNA template. TCRdb fed the reads into MiXCR, producing one record per CDR3 protein. This table has about 470,000 distinct CDR3 sequences, roughly a third appearing once. In patients chosen for sequencing, flow cytometry had shown CD8+CD57+ cell expansion. The sequenced material came from sorted CD4+, CD8+, or CD8+CD57+ T cells (not recorded which) from PBMCs. Receptor source: a human donor with aplastic anemia.

A single count supports this clonotype. Since the CDR3 does not end with the conserved phenylalanine or tryptophan, this likely comes from a read error. The chain links TRBV10-3 to TRBJ2-7; the match to TRBD2 covers 13 bases. CDR3 length: 14 amino acids. Germline-derived CDR1 and CDR2 are ENHRY and SYGVKD. J was trimmed by 4 bases and V by 8 bases; bases with no gene match: 5. Here the CDR3 reads CAIRRTSGRYEQYL. The CDR3 DNA reads TGTGCCATCCGCCGGACTAGCGGGAGATACGAGCAGTACCTC.

This clonotype appeared a few times. V gene TRBV6-1 combines with J gene TRBJ2-7; D perhaps matches TRBD2 (5 bases). Germline V gene data show CDR1 as MNHNS and CDR2 as SASEGT. The CDR3 totals 12 residues. Trimming cost V 3 bases and J 3 bases, with 6 bases left between them. The CDR3 loop reads CASSDGVYEQYF. DNA for the CDR3: TGTGCCAGCAGTGACGGGGTCTACGAGCAGTACTTC.

At least ten counts were recorded for this clonotype. V is TRBV6-6 and J is TRBJ1-1, with 7 bases lining up with TRBD1. The CDR3 contains 14 residues. V lost 4 bases and J lost 3; bases outside the gene matches: 5. Germline V CDR1 and CDR2: MNHNY, SVGAGI (reference sequence). CDR3 sequence: CASSSPGQYTEAFF. In nucleotides, the CDR3 is TGTGCCAGCAGTTCGCCGGGACAGTACACTGAAGCTTTCTTT.

This clonotype was recorded a few times. V is TRBV2 and J is TRBJ1-2; D uncertain. Germline V gene lookup returns CDR1 SNHLY and CDR2 FYNNEI. CDR3 size: 11 residues. Trimming removed 5 bases at V and 4 bases at J, with 5 bases between. The CDR3 coding sequence is TGTGCCAGCAGTTCGCCCTATGGCTACACCTTC. Residues: CASSSPYGYTF.

The V gene is TRBV12-3 or TRBV12-4, the J gene TRBJ1-2; no clear D gene. This CDR3 comprises 15 residues. V was shortened by 3 bases and J by 1 base, with 12 bases between the two germline ends. CDR3 DNA sequence: TGTGCCAGCAGTTTCTTTTCAGCTGTTAACTATGGCTACACCTTC. Residues: CASSFFSAVNYGYTF.

The table lists this clonotype with a few counts. One base away lies a much larger clone, so this may be a sequencing read error. The chain recombines TRBV2 with TRBJ1-5; 7 bases fit TRBD1. The CDR3 contains 15 residues. Unmatched junction bases numbered 6, after V lost 3 bases and J lost 4 bases. CDR1 and CDR2 from the germline V gene are SNHLY and FYNNEI. The CDR3 nucleotides read TGTGCCAGCAGTGATCGGACAGGTAATAATCAGCCCCAGCATTTT. Translating gives CASSDRTGNNQPQHF.

This clonotype was detected many times. The V gene is TRBV4-3, the J gene TRBJ1-2; TRBD1 agrees at 9 bases. Trimming cost V 0 bases and J 3 bases; bases outside gene matches: 5. Looked up from germline, CDR1 is LGHNA and CDR2 is YSLEER. The CDR3 spans 16 residues. The CDR3 region is CASSQEQGAFDYGYTF. The DNA of the CDR3 is TGCGCCAGCAGCCAAGAACAGGGGGCGTTCGACTATGGCTACACCTTC.

This clonotype was seen a few times. The chain is built from TRBV7-6 and TRBJ2-3, with 11 bases fitting TRBD2. V lost 8 bases, J lost 5 bases, and 9 bases stayed unmatched. Germline-derived CDR1 and CDR2 are SGHVS and FNYEAQ. This CDR3 spans 15 amino acids. CDR3 loop: CASGLAGGLGDTQYF. In nucleotides, the CDR3 is TGTGCCAGCGGGTTAGCGGGGGGGCTTGGAGATACGCAGTATTTT. Full variable domain (remainder filled in from reference TRBV7-6 and TRBJ2-3): GAGVSQSPRYKVTKRGQDVALRCDPISGHVSLYWYRQALGQGPEFLTYFNYEAQQDKSGLPNDRFSAERPEGSISTLTIQRTEQRDSAMYRCASGLAGGLGDTQYFGPGTRLTVL.

V gene TRBV9 combines with J gene TRBJ1-6; D may be TRBD1 (5 bases). Germline V lookup: CDR1 SGDLS, CDR2 YYNGEE. The V gene lost 7 bases and the J gene lost 6 bases, with 17 bases spanning the gap. The CDR3 is 15 amino acids. The CDR3 nucleotides are TGTGCCAGCTCTCTGGGGGTAGGGATTAATTCACCCCTCCACTTT. This encodes CASSLGVGINSPLHF.

The chain combines TRBV25-1 with TRBJ2-7; 7 bases match TRBD1. This CDR3 is 15 amino acids long. V was clipped by 6 bases and J by 2 bases; unmatched bases: 10. CDR1 and CDR2 from the germline V gene are MGHDK and SYGVNS. Here the CDR3 reads CASSQMGTDTYEQYF. In nucleotides, the CDR3 is TGTGCCAGCAGCCAAATGGGGACAGATACCTACGAGCAGTACTTC.

The table lists this clonotype with many counts. The CDR3 loop is CSVVWQNNEQFF. The CDR3 DNA reads as TGCAGCGTTGTTTGGCAGAACAATGAGCAGTTCTTC. This chain joins TRBV29-1 and TRBJ2-1; D uncertain. CDR1 SQVTM and CDR2 ANQGSEA come from the germline V gene. The CDR3 covers 12 residues. Trimming stripped 4 bases from V and 5 bases from J, with 9 bases between.

This clonotype occurred a few times. The chain employs TRBV30 and TRBJ1-2, with TRBD1 as a possible D gene (5 bases). There are 14 residues in the CDR3. Trimming removed 4 bases at V and 8 bases at J, with 20 bases between. The V gene's germline CDR1 is GTSNPN and CDR2 SVGIG (reference sequence). The CDR3 loop reads CAWTRPDGGEGYTF. The CDR3 DNA reads TGTGCCTGGACTCGACCTGACGGGGGGGAAGGCTACACCTTC.

The chain carries TRBV6-5 and TRBJ2-7; D not certain. The closer fit of TRBJ2-1 to the DNA end suggests the J call may be wrong. The germline V gene encodes CDR1 MNHEY and CDR2 SVGAGI. The CDR3 is made up of 14 amino acids. CDR3 residues: CASSYSSGRNEQFF. DNA for the CDR3: TGTGCCAGCAGTTACTCGAGTGGTAGGAATGAGCAGTTCTTC.

The chain combines TRBV12-3 or TRBV12-4 with TRBJ1-5; tentative D call: TRBD1 (5 bases). Trimming removed 2 bases from V and 4 bases from J, with 15 bases in between. The CDR3 sequence is 16 residues long. As DNA, the CDR3 is TGTGCCAGCAGTTTAAGGATAGGGGAAGGGAATCAGCCCCAGCATTTT. Encoded protein: CASSLRIGEGNQPQHF.

This chain connects TRBV5-1 to TRBJ1-1; D is unresolved. V gave up 2 bases and J gave up 0 bases, with 11 bases separating them. Germline lookup yields CDR1 SGHRS and CDR2 YFSETQ. The CDR3 totals 15 residues. The CDR3 spells CASSFVPDVNTEAFF. CDR3 bases: TGCGCCAGCAGCTTCGTCCCGGACGTGAACACTGAAGCTTTCTTT.

The sample holds a few counts of this clonotype. The V call is TRBV5-1, the J call TRBJ1-1; TRBD1 matches at 12 bases. The V gene end was trimmed by 0 bases and the J gene end by 11 bases; junction bases not matched to a gene: 14. The germline V gene encodes CDR1 SGHRS and CDR2 YFSETQ. The CDR3 contains 17 residues. In DNA, the CDR3 is TGCGCCAGCAGCTTGGCAAACCTGGGACAGGGGGCTCTTGGCGCTTTCTTT. It codes for CASSLANLGQGALGAFF. The variable domain in full, with the rest retrieved from reference TRBV5-1 and TRBJ1-1, is KAGVTQTPRYLIKTRGQQVTLSCSPISGHRSVSWYQQTPGQGLQFLFEYFSETQRNKGNFPGRFSGRQFSNSRSEMNVSTLELGDSALYLCASSLANLGQGALGAFFGQGTRLTVV.

V and J are TRBV18 and TRBJ1-2; D ambiguous. The CDR3 sequence is 14 residues long. V was cut by 2 bases and J by 5 bases, with 12 bases left in between. The germline V gene encodes CDR1 KGHSH and CDR2 LQKENI. CDR3 DNA: TGTGCCAGCTCACCAGGCGCAGACCAATATGGCTACACCTTC. Translated, it gives CASSPGADQYGYTF.

This clonotype was observed many times. This chain joins TRBV7-8 and TRBJ1-5; D gene unclear. In germline, CDR1 is SGHVS, CDR2 FQNEAQ. CDR3 length: 15 residues. V gave up 1 base and J gave up 0 bases, with 7 bases separating them. This CDR3 is CASSLGRTSNQPQHF. The CDR3 nucleotides read TGTGCCAGCAGCTTAGGACGGACTAGCAATCAGCCCCAGCATTTT.

This clonotype was seen repeatedly, ten times or more. The chain is built from TRBV7-9 and TRBJ1-2; 9 bases agree with TRBD1. CDR3 size: 16 residues. J gave up 7 bases and V 0 bases, and 9 bases lay outside the gene matches. Per germline, CDR1 SEHNR and CDR2 FQNEAQ (reference sequence). The CDR3 nucleotides are TGTGCCAGCAGCTTAGCGTTTGGACAGGGGACGGGTGGCTACACCTTC. Translation gives CASSLAFGQGTGGYTF.

The rearrangement links TRBV19 to TRBJ2-3, with D uncertain. Per germline, CDR1 LNHDA and CDR2 SQIVND (reference sequence). The CDR3 covers 14 residues. Deletions cut 5 bases from V and 6 bases from J, with 15 bases between. The CDR3 nucleotides read TGTGCCAGTAGTGGTCCGGTGGTCGGGGATACGCAGTATTTT. It specifies CASSGPVVGDTQYF.

V gene TRBV5-6 combines with J gene TRBJ2-5; TRBD2 is a possible D gene (5 bases). The CDR3 consists of 14 residues. Per germline, CDR1 SGHDT and CDR2 YYEEEE. V lost 6 bases and J 1 base, leaving 13 bases between the germline ends. As DNA, the CDR3 is TGTGCCAGCATCCTAGCTGGTTTCCAAGAGACCCAGTACTTC. Translated: CASILAGFQETQYF. The complete variable domain, with remaining parts taken from reference TRBV5-6 and TRBJ2-5, reads DAGVTQSPTHLIKTRGQQVTLRCSPKSGHDTVSWYQQALGQGPQFIFQYYEEEERQRGNFPDRFSGHQFPNYSSELNVNALLLGDSALYLCASILAGFQETQYFGPGTRLLVL.

The J gene is TRBJ1-4, the V gene TRBV30; D is unresolved. Germline CDR1 and CDR2: GTSNPN and SVGIG (reference sequence). The CDR3 is 15 amino acids. Trimming stripped 0 bases from V and 4 bases from J, with 12 bases between. The CDR3: CAWSVPGGVNEKLFF. The CDR3 DNA sequence: TGTGCCTGGAGTGTACCGGGAGGAGTTAATGAAAAACTGTTTTTT.

About this clonotype itself: At one boundary the junction diverges from the germline segment, which might be a read error. V is TRBV19 and J is TRBJ1-2, with no clear D. Looked up from germline, CDR1 is LNHDA and CDR2 is SQIVND (reference sequence). This CDR3 has 16 amino acids. CDR3 protein: CASTPSNLPASYGYIF. Here the CDR3 DNA reads TGTGCCAGTACCCCTTCCAACCTGCCAGCGAGCTATGGCTACATCTTC.